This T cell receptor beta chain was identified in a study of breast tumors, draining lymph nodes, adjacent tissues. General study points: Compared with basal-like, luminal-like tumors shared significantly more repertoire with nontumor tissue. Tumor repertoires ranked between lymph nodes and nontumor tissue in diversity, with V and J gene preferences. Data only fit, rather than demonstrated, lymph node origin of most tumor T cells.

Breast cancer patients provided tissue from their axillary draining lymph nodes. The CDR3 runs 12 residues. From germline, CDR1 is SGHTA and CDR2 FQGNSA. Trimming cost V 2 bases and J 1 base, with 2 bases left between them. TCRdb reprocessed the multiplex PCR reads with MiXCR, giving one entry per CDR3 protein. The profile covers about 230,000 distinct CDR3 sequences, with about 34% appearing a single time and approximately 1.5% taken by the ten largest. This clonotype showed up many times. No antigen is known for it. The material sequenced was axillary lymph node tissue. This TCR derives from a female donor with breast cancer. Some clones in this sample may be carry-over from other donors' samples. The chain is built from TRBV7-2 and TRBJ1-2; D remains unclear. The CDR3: CASSLINYGYTF. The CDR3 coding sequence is TGTGCCAGCAGCTTAATTAACTATGGCTACACCTTC.